These 7 T cell receptor beta chains originate from one sample sequenced in a study of graft-versus-host responses after intestinal transplantation. Their antigens remain unidentified. Sequencing used immunoSEQ multiplex PCR; TCRdb keeps in-frame clones, though not all of them. This table has over 80,000 clones, 91% appearing once. The sequencing used unstimulated CD4+ T cells sorted from spleen or lymph node cells, collected before transplant. The receptors shown here come from a human donor who was the organ donor for an intestinal transplant.

About this clone: Germline and junction disagree at one end, which may indicate a read error. Other DNA sequences in this specimen translate into the identical CDR3. V and J are TRBV4-2 and TRBJ2-3; D might be TRBD2 (7 bases). The germline V gene has CDR1 LGHNA and CDR2 YNFKEQ. This CDR3 is 14 amino acids long. CDR3 sequence reads: CASSQEGGVNTQYF. CDR3 nucleotide sequence: TGTGCCAGTAGCCAAGAAGGGGGGGTAAATACGCAGTATTTT.

This CDR3 reads CASSQGWLATNEKLFF. As DNA, the CDR3 is TGTGCCAGTAGTCAGGGTTGGCTAGCAACTAATGAAAAACTGTTTTTT. The V and J genes are TRBV19 and TRBJ1-4, with D perhaps TRBD1 (5 bases). Germline lookup yields CDR1 LNHDA and CDR2 SQIVND (reference sequence). Trimming took 5 bases from V and 0 from J, leaving 13 bases between them. The CDR3 sequence is 16 residues long.

This sequence joins TRBV5-5 and TRBJ1-1; D unresolved. This CDR3 spans 16 amino acids. Germline loops: CDR1 SGHKS, CDR2 YYEKEE (reference sequence). V was pared by 0 bases and J by 5 bases, with 17 bases between. The CDR3 nucleotides read TGTGCCAGCAGCTTGGTCGGTGCAGGTGGTTTTACTGAAGCTTTCTTT. Translating gives CASSLVGAGGFTEAFF.

The V and J genes are TRBV7-2 and TRBJ2-2; 7 positions agree with TRBD2. The CDR3 is 16 amino acids. V lost 4 bases to trimming and J lost 0 bases; unmatched junction nucleotides: 5. Per germline, CDR1 SGHTA and CDR2 FQGNSA. The CDR3 sequence is CASSWSGGTNTGELFF. The CDR3 nucleotides are TGTGCCAGCAGCTGGTCCGGGGGGACGAACACCGGGGAGCTGTTTTTT.

The V and J genes are TRBV18 and TRBJ1-1; TRBD1 agrees at 8 bases. CDR1 and CDR2 from the germline V gene are KGHSH and LQKENI. This CDR3 is built from 15 residues. The V gene end was trimmed by 4 bases and the J gene end by 10 bases; junction bases not matched to a gene: 14. DNA for the CDR3: TGTGCCAGCTCACGGGAGGCCATAAACAGGGGGTCAGCTTTCTTT. Translating gives CASSREAINRGSAFF.

This clone was seen only once. The J gene is TRBJ2-5, the V gene TRBV6-1; 8 positions match TRBD2. The CDR3 runs 15 residues. V shed 7 bases and J 4 bases; nucleotides not matched to a gene: 11. Looked up from germline, CDR1 is MNHNS and CDR2 is SASEGT. The CDR3 nucleotides read TGTGCCAGCAAAAAAGCGGGGGCCGGAACAGAGACCCAGTACTTC. It codes for CASKKAGAGTETQYF.

The chain links TRBV11-2 to TRBJ2-1; 8 bases are a match to TRBD1. V dropped 5 bases and J dropped 2; count of bases not matched to a gene: 14. CDR1 is SGHAT, CDR2 FQNNGV, per germline. The CDR3 length is 18 residues. DNA of the CDR3: TGTGCCAGCAGCCGATCCGTATCGACAGGGGTTACCTACAATGAGCAGTTCTTC. Translating it yields CASSRSVSTGVTYNEQFF.